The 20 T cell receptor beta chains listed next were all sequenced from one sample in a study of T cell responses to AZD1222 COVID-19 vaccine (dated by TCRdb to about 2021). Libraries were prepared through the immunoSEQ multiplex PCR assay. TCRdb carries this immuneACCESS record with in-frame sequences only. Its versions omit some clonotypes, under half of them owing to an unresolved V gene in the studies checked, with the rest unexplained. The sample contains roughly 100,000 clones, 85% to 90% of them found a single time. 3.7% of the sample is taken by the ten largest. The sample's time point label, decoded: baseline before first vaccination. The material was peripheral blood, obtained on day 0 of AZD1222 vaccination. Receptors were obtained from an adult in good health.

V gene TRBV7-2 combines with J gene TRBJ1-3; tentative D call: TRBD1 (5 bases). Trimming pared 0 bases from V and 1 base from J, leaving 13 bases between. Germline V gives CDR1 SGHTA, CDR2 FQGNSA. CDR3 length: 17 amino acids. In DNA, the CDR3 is TGTGCCAGCAGCTTAGCGACGAAGGGGCAGTCTGGAAACACCATATATTTT. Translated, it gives CASSLATKGQSGNTIYF. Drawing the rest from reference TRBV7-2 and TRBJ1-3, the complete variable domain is GAGVSQSPSNKVTEKGKDVELRCDPISGHTALYWYRQSLGQGLEFLIYFQGNSAPDKSGLPSDRFSAERTGGSVSTLTIQRTQQEDSAVYLCASSLATKGQSGNTIYFGEGSWLTVV.

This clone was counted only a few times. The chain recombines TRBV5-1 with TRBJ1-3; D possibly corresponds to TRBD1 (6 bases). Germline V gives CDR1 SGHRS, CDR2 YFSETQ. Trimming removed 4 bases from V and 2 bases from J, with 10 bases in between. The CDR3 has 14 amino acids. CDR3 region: CASSPRGPGNTIYF. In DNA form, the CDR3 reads TGCGCCAGCAGCCCCAGGGGACCTGGAAACACCATATATTTT. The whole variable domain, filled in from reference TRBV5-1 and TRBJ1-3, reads KAGVTQTPRYLIKTRGQQVTLSCSPISGHRSVSWYQQTPGQGLQFLFEYFSETQRNKGNFPGRFSGRQFSNSRSEMNVSTLELGDSALYLCASSPRGPGNTIYFGEGSWLTVV.

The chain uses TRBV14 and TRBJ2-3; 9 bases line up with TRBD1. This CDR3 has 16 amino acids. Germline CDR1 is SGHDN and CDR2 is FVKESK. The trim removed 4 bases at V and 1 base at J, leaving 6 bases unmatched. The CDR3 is CASSRAGTGRTDTQYF. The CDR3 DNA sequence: TGTGCCAGCAGCCGAGCCGGGACAGGGCGCACAGATACGCAGTATTTT.

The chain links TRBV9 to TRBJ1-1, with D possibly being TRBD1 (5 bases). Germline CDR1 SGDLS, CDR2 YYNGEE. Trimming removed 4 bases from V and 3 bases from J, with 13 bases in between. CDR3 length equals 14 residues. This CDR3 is CASSRAGGYTEAFF. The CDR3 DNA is TGTGCCAGCAGCCGAGCGGGGGGATACACTGAAGCTTTCTTT.

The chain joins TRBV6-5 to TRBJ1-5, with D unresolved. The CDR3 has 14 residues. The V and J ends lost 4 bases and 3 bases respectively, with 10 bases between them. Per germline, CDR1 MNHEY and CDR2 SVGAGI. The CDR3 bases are TGTGCCAGCAGTTCCCGGGCGGCCAATCAGCCCCAGCATTTT. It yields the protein CASSSRAANQPQHF.

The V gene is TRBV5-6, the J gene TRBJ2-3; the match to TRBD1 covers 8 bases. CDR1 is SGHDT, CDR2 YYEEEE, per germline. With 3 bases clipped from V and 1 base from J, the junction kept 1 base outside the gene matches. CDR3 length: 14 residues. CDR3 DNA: TGTGCCAGCAGCTCGGGACAGGGCACAGATACGCAGTATTTT. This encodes CASSSGQGTDTQYF.

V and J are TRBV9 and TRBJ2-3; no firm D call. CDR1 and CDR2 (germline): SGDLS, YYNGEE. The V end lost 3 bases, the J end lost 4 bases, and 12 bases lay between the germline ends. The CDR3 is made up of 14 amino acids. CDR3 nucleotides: TGTGCCAGCAGCGGGCGAAGGGCCCCAGATACGCAGTATTTT. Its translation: CASSGRRAPDTQYF.

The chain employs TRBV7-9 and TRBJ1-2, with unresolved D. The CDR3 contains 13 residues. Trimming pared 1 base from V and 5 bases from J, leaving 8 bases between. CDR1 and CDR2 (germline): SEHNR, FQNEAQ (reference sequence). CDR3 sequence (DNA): TGTGCCAGCAGCTTAGGGGTTTCATATGGCTACACCTTC. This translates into CASSLGVSYGYTF.

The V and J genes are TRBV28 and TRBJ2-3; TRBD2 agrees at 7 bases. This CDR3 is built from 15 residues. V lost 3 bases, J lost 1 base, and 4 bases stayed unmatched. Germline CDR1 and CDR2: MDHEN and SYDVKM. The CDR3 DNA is TGTGCCAGCAGTTTTTTGGCGGGGGGCACAGATACGCAGTATTTT. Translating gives CASSFLAGGTDTQYF.

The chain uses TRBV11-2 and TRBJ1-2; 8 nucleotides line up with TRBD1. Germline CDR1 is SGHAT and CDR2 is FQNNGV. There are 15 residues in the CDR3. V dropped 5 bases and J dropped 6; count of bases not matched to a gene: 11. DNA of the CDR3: TGTGCCAGCAGCGTAATTCGAGACAGGGGTGATGGCTACACCTTC. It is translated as CASSVIRDRGDGYTF.

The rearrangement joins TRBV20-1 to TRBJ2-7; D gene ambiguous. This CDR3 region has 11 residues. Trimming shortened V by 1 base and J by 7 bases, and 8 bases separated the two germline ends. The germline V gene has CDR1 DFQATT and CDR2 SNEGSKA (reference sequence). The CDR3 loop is CSARAPEEQYF. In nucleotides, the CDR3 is TGCAGTGCTAGAGCCCCCGAAGAGCAGTACTTC.

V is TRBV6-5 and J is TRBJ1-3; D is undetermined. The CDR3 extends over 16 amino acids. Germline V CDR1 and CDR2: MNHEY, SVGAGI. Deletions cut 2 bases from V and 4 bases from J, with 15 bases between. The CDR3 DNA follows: TGTGCCAGCAGTTACCGGTTTGGCGCTCTAGGAAACACCATATATTTT. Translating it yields CASSYRFGALGNTIYF.

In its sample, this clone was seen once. The CDR3 DNA follows: TGTGCCTGGAGTCCACCTACCAAGTATGGCTACACCTTC. Protein: CAWSPPTKYGYTF. V usage is TRBV30 and J usage is TRBJ1-2, with D unresolved. Germline V gene sequence: CDR1 GTSNPN, CDR2 SVGIG (reference sequence). CDR3 size: 13 residues. The V end lost 2 bases, the J end lost 5 bases, and 12 bases lay between the germline ends.

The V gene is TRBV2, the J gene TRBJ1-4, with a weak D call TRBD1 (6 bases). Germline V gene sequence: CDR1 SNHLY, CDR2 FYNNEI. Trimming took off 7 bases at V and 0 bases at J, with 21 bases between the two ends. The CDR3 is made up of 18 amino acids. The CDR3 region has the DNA TGTGCCAGCACCGGTCTTCGCTACAGGGACGCAACTAATGAAAAACTGTTTTTT. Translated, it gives CASTGLRYRDATNEKLFF.

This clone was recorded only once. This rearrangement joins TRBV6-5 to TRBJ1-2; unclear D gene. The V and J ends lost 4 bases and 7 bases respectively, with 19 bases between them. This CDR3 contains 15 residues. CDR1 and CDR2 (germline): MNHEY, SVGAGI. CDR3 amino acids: CASSSPWQKVVGYTF. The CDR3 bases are TGTGCCAGCAGTTCCCCTTGGCAGAAAGTGGTTGGCTACACCTTC.

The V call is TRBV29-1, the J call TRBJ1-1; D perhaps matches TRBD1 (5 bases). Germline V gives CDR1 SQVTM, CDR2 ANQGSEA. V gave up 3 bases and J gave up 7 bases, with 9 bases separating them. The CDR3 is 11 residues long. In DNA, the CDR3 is TGCAGCGTTGATGGGGGAGTTGAAGCTTTCTTT. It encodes CSVDGGVEAFF.

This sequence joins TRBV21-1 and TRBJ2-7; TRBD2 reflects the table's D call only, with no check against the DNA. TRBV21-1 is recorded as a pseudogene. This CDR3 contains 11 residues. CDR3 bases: TGTGCCAGCATCCCGTCTCCCGAGCAGTACTTC. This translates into CASIPSPEQYF.

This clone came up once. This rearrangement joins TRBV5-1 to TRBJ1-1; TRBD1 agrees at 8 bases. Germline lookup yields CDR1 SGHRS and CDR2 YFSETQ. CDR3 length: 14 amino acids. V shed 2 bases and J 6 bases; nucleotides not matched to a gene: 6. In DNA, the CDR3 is TGCGCCAGCAGCTTATTACAGGGGGTGGCTGAAGCTTTCTTT. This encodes CASSLLQGVAEAFF.

The CDR3, as DNA: TGTGCCAGCAGTTTACAAGAAGGCGGCAATCAGCCCCAGCATTTT. This gives the protein CASSLQEGGNQPQHF. The chain carries TRBV6-5 and TRBJ1-5; D gene ambiguous. Trimming removed 4 bases from V and 2 bases from J, with 12 bases in between. Germline-derived CDR1 and CDR2 are MNHEY and SVGAGI. This CDR3 is built from 15 residues.

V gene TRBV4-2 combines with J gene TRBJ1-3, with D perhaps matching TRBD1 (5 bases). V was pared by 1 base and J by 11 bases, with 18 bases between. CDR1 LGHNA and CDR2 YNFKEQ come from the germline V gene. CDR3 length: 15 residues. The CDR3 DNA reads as TGTGCCAGCAGCCAAGCTAAGGCGCAGGGCCGCGCCATATATTTT. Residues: CASSQAKAQGRAIYF.